A single sample gave rise to the 30 T cell receptor beta chains below, sequenced in a study of graft-versus-host responses after intestinal transplantation. No antigen has been identified for these receptors. The repertoire was sequenced with immunoSEQ multiplex PCR; TCRdb's copy has only in-frame clones and lacks some. The data contain approximately 110,000 clones, around 90% of them singletons. The sample was unstimulated CD4+ T cells sorted from spleen or lymph node cells, taken before transplant. The receptor set was obtained from a human donor who was the organ donor for an intestinal transplant.

The chain has TRBV10-3 and TRBJ2-7; TRBD2 matches 9 bases. The CDR3 is 15 amino acids. The trim removed 4 bases at V and 3 bases at J, leaving 7 bases unmatched. Germline V lookup: CDR1 ENHRY, CDR2 SYGVKD. The CDR3 DNA sequence: TGTGCCATCAGTGGGGTAGCGGGAGCGGACTACGAGCAGTACTTC. Translating gives CAISGVAGADYEQYF.

The chain uses TRBV30 and TRBJ2-5; D is undetermined. Trimming pared 3 bases from V and 1 base from J, leaving 15 bases between. This CDR3 comprises 15 residues. Looked up from germline, CDR1 is GTSNPN and CDR2 is SVGIG (reference sequence). The CDR3 DNA sequence: TGTGCCTGGAGCGGCGGTGGCAGCTTCCAAGAGACCCAGTACTTC. Its protein is CAWSGGGSFQETQYF.

This chain links TRBV30 with TRBJ1-6; D perhaps matches TRBD1 (5 bases). The CDR3 is made up of 11 amino acids. Germline V gives CDR1 GTSNPN, CDR2 SVGIG (reference sequence). V was trimmed by 5 bases and J by 14 bases, leaving 13 bases between them. DNA for the CDR3: TGTGCCTGGTCCGGGGCCAGGGCCCTCCACTTT. Protein: CAWSGARALHF.

Note on this clone: Other DNA sequences from this sample encode an identical CDR3 as well. CDR3 DNA sequence: TGCGCCAGCAGCTTGGGTCAGGGGGGAACTAATCTTGGAAACACCATATATTTT. Translated: CASSLGQGGTNLGNTIYF. The chain joins TRBV5-1 to TRBJ1-3, with 7 nucleotides matching TRBD1. After removal of 0 bases from V and 3 bases from J, the junction contained 12 bases not matched to a gene. The germline V gene has CDR1 SGHRS and CDR2 YFSETQ. The length of the CDR3 is 18 residues. The complete variable domain, with remaining parts taken from reference TRBV5-1 and TRBJ1-3, reads KAGVTQTPRYLIKTRGQQVTLSCSPISGHRSVSWYQQTPGQGLQFLFEYFSETQRNKGNFPGRFSGRQFSNSRSEMNVSTLELGDSALYLCASSLGQGGTNLGNTIYFGEGSWLTVV.

The chain uses TRBV19 and TRBJ1-5; D might be TRBD1 (6 bases). The CDR3 contains 16 residues. V lost 6 bases, J lost 6 bases, and 21 bases lay in between. The germline V gene has CDR1 LNHDA and CDR2 SQIVND (reference sequence). CDR3 DNA: TGTGCCAGTAGCGACAGGCCGGGCAGATTCGGTCAGCCCCAGCATTTT. Translation gives CASSDRPGRFGQPQHF.

The CDR3 reads CASSDGDRGSRQPQHF. CDR3 DNA: TGTGCCAGCAGCGACGGGGACAGGGGGAGCCGCCAGCCCCAGCATTTT. The V and J genes are TRBV7-9 and TRBJ1-5; 11 bases agree with TRBD1. The V gene's germline CDR1 is SEHNR and CDR2 FQNEAQ (reference sequence). Losses at the gene ends were 5 bases for V and 7 bases for J; bases not matched to a gene: 10. This CDR3 region has 16 residues.

The chain links TRBV28 to TRBJ2-7; D might be TRBD1 (5 bases). Trimming shortened V by 2 bases and J by 5 bases, and 7 bases separated the two germline ends. CDR1 is MDHEN and CDR2 is SYDVKM in the germline V gene. This CDR3 contains 12 residues. CDR3 protein: CASSLLGDEQYF. The DNA of the CDR3 is TGTGCCAGCAGTTTACTAGGGGACGAGCAGTACTTC. The entire variable domain, with the rest obtained from reference TRBV28 and TRBJ2-7, is as follows: DVKVTQSSRYLVKRTGEKVFLECVQDMDHENMFWYRQDPGLGLRLIYFSYDVKMKEKGDIPEGYSVSREKKERFSLILESASTNQTSMYLCASSLLGDEQYFGPGTRLTVT.

The J gene is TRBJ2-1, the V gene TRBV5-4; 11 bases align to TRBD2. This CDR3 spans 15 amino acids. In germline, CDR1 is SGHNT, CDR2 YYREEE (reference sequence). Trimming cost V 4 bases and J 5 bases; bases outside gene matches: 5. CDR3 nucleotides: TGTGCCAGCAGCCCCACTAGCGGGAGTGACAATGAGCAGTTCTTC. Translation gives CASSPTSGSDNEQFF. Looking up the rest from reference TRBV5-4 and TRBJ2-1 gives the full variable domain: ETGVTQSPTHLIKTRGQQVTLRCSSQSGHNTVSWYQQALGQGPQFIFQYYREEENGRGNFPPRFSGLQFPNYSSELNVNALELDDSALYLCASSPTSGSDNEQFFGPGTRLTVL.

This rearrangement joins TRBV28 to TRBJ1-4; maybe TRBD1 (6 bases). This CDR3 contains 15 residues. The V gene lost 2 bases and the J gene lost 3 bases, with 10 bases spanning the gap. Germline CDR1 reads MDHEN; CDR2 reads SYDVKM. DNA for the CDR3: TGTGCCAGCAGTTTAGGGGGCAGTTCTAATGAAAAACTGTTTTTT. This encodes CASSLGGSSNEKLFF.

The chain recombines TRBV11-2 with TRBJ2-5, with 15 nucleotides matching TRBD2. The germline V gene has CDR1 SGHAT and CDR2 FQNNGV. V lost 1 base and J lost 4; bases outside the gene matches: 4. The length of the CDR3 is 17 residues. The CDR3 nucleotides read TGTGCCAGCAGCTTAGTTGGACTAGCGGGAGGGCGAGAGACCCAGTACTTC. Translated: CASSLVGLAGGRETQYF.

V gene TRBV5-4 combines with J gene TRBJ2-7; D might be TRBD2 (5 bases). Germline values: CDR1 SGHNT, CDR2 YYREEE (reference sequence). V was pared by 2 bases and J by 0 bases, with 9 bases between. The CDR3 is made up of 14 amino acids. DNA of the CDR3: TGTGCCAGCAGCTTCGATGCGGGCTCCTACGAGCAGTACTTC. Its translation is CASSFDAGSYEQYF.

This rearrangement joins TRBV2 to TRBJ2-3; D might be TRBD1 or TRBD2, each matching 6 bases. Germline CDR1 SNHLY, CDR2 FYNNEI. This CDR3 contains 14 residues. V lost 8 bases and J 2 bases, leaving 14 bases between the germline ends. The CDR3, as DNA: TGTGCCAGCCTGAGGGGGGCGAACACAGATACGCAGTATTTT. Protein: CASLRGANTDTQYF.

The chain employs TRBV12-5 and TRBJ2-7; D not certain. V lost 0 bases and J lost 3, with 15 bases in between. In germline, CDR1 is LGHNT, CDR2 FRNRAP. The CDR3 runs to 16 residues. The CDR3 DNA reads as TGTGCTAGTGGTTTGGTAATAAGGCACACGGGCTACGAGCAGTACTTC. Translating gives CASGLVIRHTGYEQYF.

This chain links TRBV7-8 with TRBJ1-3, with D uncertain. From germline, CDR1 is SGHVS and CDR2 FQNEAQ. The V gene lost 3 bases and the J gene lost 0 bases, with 9 bases spanning the gap. This CDR3 has 15 amino acids. The CDR3 bases are TGTGCCAGCAGCTTGAGGGCGGGCTCTGGAAACACCATATATTTT. It encodes CASSLRAGSGNTIYF.

The chain employs TRBV29-1 and TRBJ2-5; D gene unclear. V lost 2 bases, J lost 7 bases, and 17 bases lay in between. Germline CDR1 reads SQVTM; CDR2 reads ANQGSEA. This CDR3 is 14 amino acids long. In DNA, the CDR3 is TGCAGCGTTGAATCTAGGGAAGGGTTGGGGACCCAGTACTTC. Translated: CSVESREGLGTQYF.

The genes are TRBV5-8 and TRBJ2-1; TRBD2 matches at 8 bases. This CDR3 comprises 16 residues. V gave up 2 bases and J gave up 8 bases; unmatched junction bases: 12. The V gene's germline CDR1 is SGHTS and CDR2 YDEGEE. CDR3 DNA: TGTGCCAGCAGCTTCTCGCAGCGGGAGATCTTCGATGAGCAGTTCTTC. Its translation is CASSFSQREIFDEQFF.

The chain employs TRBV5-4 and TRBJ2-3; 9 bases agree with TRBD1. Trimming took 3 bases from V and 4 from J; bases not matched to a gene: 9. The CDR3 has 16 amino acids. CDR1 SGHNT and CDR2 YYREEE come from the germline V gene (reference sequence). CDR3 in amino acids: CASSSGQGGGPDTQYF. DNA of the CDR3: TGTGCCAGCAGCTCGGGACAGGGAGGTGGCCCAGATACGCAGTATTTT.

CDR3 sequence: CASSYRPGTGYSEAFF. CDR3 DNA sequence: TGTGCCAGCAGTTACCGTCCCGGGACAGGGTATTCTGAAGCTTTCTTT. V is TRBV6-5 and J is TRBJ1-1, with 9 bases matching TRBD1. The CDR3 sequence is 16 residues long. Trimming cost V 2 bases and J 6 bases; bases outside gene matches: 10. Germline lookup yields CDR1 MNHEY and CDR2 SVGAGI.

The V call is TRBV5-5, the J call TRBJ2-5; 9 bases are shared with TRBD1. V was clipped by 0 bases and J by 4 bases; unmatched bases: 7. This CDR3 is built from 16 residues. Germline CDR1 SGHKS, CDR2 YYEKEE (reference sequence). CDR3 region: CASSLDRGHVGETQYF. In DNA, the CDR3 is TGTGCCAGCAGCTTGGACAGGGGGCACGTGGGAGAGACCCAGTACTTC.

The chain has TRBV10-2 and TRBJ2-2; the match to TRBD2 covers 13 bases. Looked up from germline, CDR1 is WSHSY and CDR2 is SAAADI. V shed 5 bases and J 3 bases; nucleotides not matched to a gene: 3. This CDR3 comprises 16 residues. The CDR3 DNA sequence: TGCGCCAGCAGTCCTACTAGCGGGAGGGACACCGGGGAGCTGTTTTTT. This sequence encodes CASSPTSGRDTGELFF.

The gene calls are TRBV4-1 and TRBJ1-5; a weak D match, TRBD1 (6 bases). Germline lookup yields CDR1 MGHRA and CDR2 YSYEKL. V was clipped by 1 base and J by 3 bases, with 10 bases between them. CDR3 length: 15 amino acids. The CDR3 here is CASSQGTEVNQPQHF. In DNA, the CDR3 is TGCGCCAGCAGCCAAGGGACAGAAGTCAATCAGCCCCAGCATTTT.

This chain connects TRBV19 to TRBJ1-3, with 9 bases identical to TRBD1. This CDR3 has 15 residues. The germline V gene encodes CDR1 LNHDA and CDR2 SQIVND (reference sequence). V lost 4 bases to trimming and J lost 2 bases; unmatched junction nucleotides: 3. The CDR3 DNA is TGTGCCAGTAGTACCACAGGGGGCCCTGGAAACACCATATATTTT. It is translated as CASSTTGGPGNTIYF.

CDR3 protein: CASSLVSYGYTF. CDR3 nucleotides: TGTGCCAGCAGCTTGGTCAGCTATGGCTACACCTTC. This chain links TRBV5-6 with TRBJ1-2; the D is unclear. The ends were cut back, 0 bases at V and 4 bases at J, with 4 bases in the middle. Germline assignment: CDR1 SGHDT and CDR2 YYEEEE. CDR3 length: 12 amino acids.

The chain links TRBV21-1 to TRBJ1-2. TRBV21-1 represents a pseudogene. The CDR3 runs to 12 residues. CDR3 DNA sequence: TGTGCCAGGACTCGGGGGACCTATGGCTACACCTTC. Protein sequence: CARTRGTYGYTF.

This sequence joins TRBV5-4 and TRBJ2-5; 10 nucleotides line up with TRBD2. The length of the CDR3 is 14 residues. The germline gives CDR1 SGHNT, CDR2 YYREEE (reference sequence). V gave up 2 bases and J gave up 6 bases; unmatched junction bases: 4. The CDR3 protein is CASSLAGGPKTQYF. In nucleotides, the CDR3 is TGTGCCAGCAGCTTAGCGGGAGGGCCAAAGACCCAGTACTTC.

The chain joins TRBV5-4 to TRBJ2-5; no clear D. Germline V CDR1 and CDR2: SGHNT, YYREEE (reference sequence). The V gene lost 4 bases and the J gene lost 1 base, with 11 bases spanning the gap. CDR3 length equals 14 residues. This CDR3 reads CASSPPTGQETQYF. CDR3 DNA sequence: TGTGCCAGCAGCCCCCCCACCGGCCAAGAGACCCAGTACTTC.

The CDR3 sequence: CAISNQQETQYF. In DNA form, the CDR3 reads TGTGCCATCAGTAACCAGCAAGAGACCCAGTACTTC. The V gene is TRBV10-3, the J gene TRBJ2-5; the D is unclear. This CDR3 region has 12 residues. CDR1 is ENHRY, CDR2 SYGVKD, per germline. Deletions cut 5 bases from V and 2 bases from J, with 6 bases between.

The J gene is TRBJ2-1, the V gene TRBV5-4; 9 bases agree with TRBD1. CDR3 length equals 16 residues. Trimming at V came to 3 bases and at J to 5 bases, leaving 9 bases not matched to a gene. Per the germline V gene, CDR1 is SGHNT and CDR2 is YYREEE (reference sequence). The CDR3 DNA reads TGTGCCAGCAGCTCCGCCGGGACAGGGAAGAACAATGAGCAGTTCTTC. It codes for CASSSAGTGKNNEQFF.

This clone was counted a single time. The V gene is TRBV6-5, the J gene TRBJ1-1; 10 bases match TRBD1. Looked up from germline, CDR1 is MNHEY and CDR2 is SVGAGI. V trimming: 5 bases; J trimming: 3 bases; junction bases outside the gene matches: 6. CDR3 length: 15 residues. CDR3 amino acids: CASSRFGQGDTEAFF. CDR3 in DNA: TGTGCCAGCAGTCGCTTTGGACAGGGGGACACTGAAGCTTTCTTT.

The CDR3 DNA reads TGTGCCAGCAGCCCCGCGGGGAGGGAGCTATACGAGCAGTACTTC. It translates to CASSPAGRELYEQYF. V gene TRBV7-9 combines with J gene TRBJ2-7, with 7 bases matching TRBD2. Trimming took 5 bases from V and 4 from J; bases not matched to a gene: 11. The CDR3 loop spans 15 amino acids. Germline assignment: CDR1 SEHNR and CDR2 FQNEAQ (reference sequence). Full variable domain (rest looked up from reference TRBV7-9 and TRBJ2-7): DTGVSQNPRHKITKRGQNVTFRCDPISEHNRLYWYRQTLGQGPEFLTYFQNEAQLEKSRLLSDRFSAERPKGSFSTLEIQRTEQGDSAMYLCASSPAGRELYEQYFGPGTRLTVT.